A selection of T cell receptor beta chains follows, all from one sample in a study of cytomegalovirus exposure and HLA in healthy donors. Sequencing used immunoSEQ multiplex PCR; TCRdb keeps in-frame clones, though not all of them. The repertoire table contains about 110,000 clones. The sequenced material came from PBMCs. These receptors originate from a man aged 30 to 39 in good health and CMV-seronegative. Each CDR3 is given with its conserved first and last residue. The D gene is left open where the match is weak.

j_call	d_call	v_call	cdr3_nt	cdr3_aa
TRBJ1-2	NA	TRBV11-2	TGTGCCAGCAGCTCAATAGTCCCTGCGCCTTATGGCTACACCTTC	CASSSIVPAPYGYTF
TRBJ2-5	NA	TRBV28	TGTGCCAGCGCTTCTGGCAGCCAAGAGACCCAGTACTTC	CASASGSQETQYF
TRBJ2-5	TRBD2	TRBV6-5	TGTGCCAGCGGCCGGGAGGGTCCCCAGTACTTC	CASGREGPQYF
TRBJ2-1	NA	TRBV14	TGTGCCAGCAGCCAAGTCATGAGCTCCTACAATGAGCAGTTCTTC	CASSQVMSSYNEQFF
TRBJ1-2	NA	TRBV27	TGTGCCAGCAGCCTTTCAGGGCTCCCAAACTATGGCTACACCTTC	CASSLSGLPNYGYTF
TRBJ2-4	TRBD2	TRBV6-5	TGTGCCAGCAGTTACTCGGCTAGCGGGTATGAAAACATTCAGTACTTC	CASSYSASGYENIQYF
TRBJ2-7	TRBD1	TRBV4-1	TGCGCCAGCAGCCTGGGACAGGGAAAGCACGAGCAGTACTTC	CASSLGQGKHEQYF
TRBJ2-2	NA	TRBV7-9	TGTGCCAGCAGCTTACAGGGGGGACAGCTACCCGGGGAGCTGTTTTTT	CASSLQGGQLPGELFF
TRBJ2-3	TRBD1	TRBV5-1	TGCGCCAGCGACCCTACAGGGGCCGATACGCAGTATTTT	CASDPTGADTQYF
TRBJ2-5	TRBD2	TRBV30	TGTGCCTGGAGTCCTACACCTTGGACTAGCGGGGGGGAAGAGACCCAGTACTTC	CAWSPTPWTSGGEETQYF
TRBJ1-1	TRBD1	TRBV5-6	TGTGCCAGCAGCTTGAGGACAGGGAACACTGAAGCTTTCTTT	CASSLRTGNTEAFF
TRBJ2-2	TRBD2	TRBV7-2	TGTGCCAGCACAGCGGGGGGCACGAACACCGGGGAGCTGTTTTTT	CASTAGGTNTGELFF
TRBJ2-5	TRBD1	TRBV6-6	TGTGCCAGCAGTCGGGACAGGTACCAAGAGACCCAGTACTTC	CASSRDRYQETQYF
TRBJ2-1	TRBD2	TRBV27	TGTGCCAGCCGTAGCGGGGGGGGATACAATGAGCAGTTCTTC	CASRSGGGYNEQFF
TRBJ1-2	NA	TRBV6-5	TGTGCCAGCAGTTACCGGGAATCTAACTATGGCTACACCTTC	CASSYRESNYGYTF
TRBJ2-6	NA	TRBV6-5	TGTGCCAGCAGTTACGCAGGGGAGACCAACGTCCTGACTTTC	CASSYAGETNVLTF
TRBJ1-5	NA	TRBV7-9	TGTGCCAGCAGCTTAGAAGGCGGAATTAGAAATCAGCCCCAGCATTTT	CASSLEGGIRNQPQHF
TRBJ2-3	TRBD2	TRBV7-7	TGTGCCAGCAGCTTAGAAGCGGGGGGTATTCACCCGCAGTATTTT	CASSLEAGGIHPQYF
TRBJ1-2	NA	TRBV7-9	TGTGCCAGCGGCCCAACGGGGGGGAACTATGGCTACACCTTC	CASGPTGGNYGYTF
TRBJ1-2	NA	TRBV2	TGTGCCAGCAGTACCGACAGGAACTATGGCTACACCTTC	CASSTDRNYGYTF
TRBJ2-7	TRBD1	TRBV5-1	TGCGCCAGCAGCTTGGAGAGGCAGGGGGTATCCTACGAGCAGTACTTC	CASSLERQGVSYEQYF
TRBJ2-5	TRBD1	TRBV5-1	TGCGCCAGCAGCCTTCAGGGGGCGCAAGAGACCCAGTACTTC	CASSLQGAQETQYF
TRBJ1-4	TRBD1	TRBV5-1	TGCGCCAGCAGCGATCAGGGGGCAACTAATGAAAAACTGTTTTTT	CASSDQGATNEKLFF